One T cell receptor (beta chain) is described in this entry. As handled by the study authors: Estimation of nucleated cell counts relied on the amplification of reference gene primers. The repertoire was sequenced with immunoSEQ multiplex PCR; TCRdb's copy has only in-frame clones and lacks some. From that table come the V and J calls and clone size; the DNA was used to work out D and trimming. This table holds roughly 380,000 clones, 75% to 90% found once. The sample is drawn from a study of blood T cell repertoires in COVID-19. Study as a whole: Samples taken during acute and convalescent COVID-19 were collected in the United States, Italy and Spain. PBMCs, B-cell-depleted T cells, or T cells were the source of the cDNA or gDNA that made up the material.

CDR3 length equals 12 residues. In germline, CDR1 is SGHTA, CDR2 FQGNSA. With 3 bases removed from V and 11 bases from J, the gap between germline ends came to 13 bases. The chain has TRBV7-2 and TRBJ1-1; D remains unclear. The clonotype was recovered from a woman aged 40 to 49 with COVID-19, enrolled during active disease. Sequencing was performed on peripheral blood. CDR3 in DNA: TGTGCCAGCAGCTTTAAGGACTTTGGGGCTTTCTTT. Protein sequence: CASSFKDFGAFF.